This T cell receptor beta chain was sequenced during a study of T cell clonotyping in hematopoietic cell transplantation. Assay: immunoSEQ multiplex PCR; the TCRdb copy retains only in-frame clones and omits some. The data show approximately 70,000 clones, with over 90% seen just once and around 1.5% held by the top ten. Per germline, CDR1 MGHRA and CDR2 YSYEKL. This CDR3 comprises 18 residues. J gave up 7 bases and V 1 base, and 9 bases lay outside the gene matches. The sample comprised peripheral blood mononuclear cells. This sequence was found in a man aged 50-59 years in good health. Some clones in this sample may be carry-over from other donors' samples. The rearrangement joins TRBV4-1 to TRBJ2-2; 13 bases line up with TRBD2. CDR3 sequence: CASSQGGLAGVGIGELFF. The CDR3 DNA reads as TGCGCCAGCAGCCAAGGAGGACTAGCGGGAGTTGGTATCGGGGAGCTGTTTTTT.